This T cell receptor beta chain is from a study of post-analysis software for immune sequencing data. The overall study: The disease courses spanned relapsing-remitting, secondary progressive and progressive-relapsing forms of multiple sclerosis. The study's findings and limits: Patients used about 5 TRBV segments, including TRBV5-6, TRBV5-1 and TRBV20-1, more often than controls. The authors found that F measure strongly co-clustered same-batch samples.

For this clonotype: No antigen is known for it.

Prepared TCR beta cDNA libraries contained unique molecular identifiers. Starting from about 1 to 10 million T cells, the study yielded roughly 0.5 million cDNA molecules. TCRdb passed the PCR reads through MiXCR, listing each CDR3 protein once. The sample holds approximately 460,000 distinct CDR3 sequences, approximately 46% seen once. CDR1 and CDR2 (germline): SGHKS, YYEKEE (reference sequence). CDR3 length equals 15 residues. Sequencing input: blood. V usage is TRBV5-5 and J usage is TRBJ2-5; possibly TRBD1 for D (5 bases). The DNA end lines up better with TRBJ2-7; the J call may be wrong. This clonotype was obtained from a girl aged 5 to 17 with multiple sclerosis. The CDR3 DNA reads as TGTGCCAGCAGCTCAAAAGCTCTGACCCAGGGCGAGCAGTACTTC. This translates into CASSSKALTQGEQYF.